This T cell receptor (beta chain) was recorded in a study of post-analysis software for immune sequencing data. Study results and limitations: Batch-matched samples strongly co-clustered by F measure. Several TRBV segments were more frequent in patients than controls; TRBV5-6, TRBV5-1 and TRBV20-1 belonged to this group.

Trimming left V 0 bases short and J 13 bases short, with 18 bases between. Per germline, CDR1 MNHEY and CDR2 SVGAGI. This CDR3 is 14 amino acids long. Included in the TCR beta cDNA libraries were unique molecular identifiers. MiXCR, applied by TCRdb to the PCR reads, yields one record per CDR3 protein. The profile shows 350,000 to 500,000 distinct CDR3 sequences, approximately 37% of them singletons. Only a few counts were recorded for this clonotype. Its antigen is unidentified. Sequences were obtained from blood. The V and J genes are TRBV6-5 and TRBJ2-5; the D is unclear. The TCR comes from a girl between 2 and 10 years old with multiple sclerosis. CDR3 residues: CASSYSPGFWLWYF. The CDR3 region has the DNA TGTGCCAGCAGTTACTCCCCCGGTTTTTGGCTTTGGTACTTC.